Below are 16 T cell receptor beta chains sequenced from a single sample in a study of radiotherapy plus CTLA-4 blockade in lung cancer. Sequenced by immunoSEQ multiplex PCR; TCRdb stores in-frame clones only, minus some. The table records tens of thousands of clones, about 71% of them present only once. Sample: peripheral blood, taken from a patient treated with radiotherapy plus ipilimumab. These receptors originate from a human donor with non-small cell lung cancer whose response to radiotherapy plus ipilimumab could not be evaluated.

The chain uses TRBV19 and TRBJ2-1, with 14 bases aligning to TRBD2. The CDR3 totals 16 residues. With V trimmed by 10 bases and J by 3 bases, 8 bases remained unmatched. CDR1 is LNHDA and CDR2 is SQIVND in the germline V gene (reference sequence). The CDR3 bases are TGTGCCATGGGGACTAGCGGGAGTCGCAACTACAATGAGCAGTTCTTC. Its protein product is CAMGTSGSRNYNEQFF. The variable domain in full, completed from reference TRBV19 and TRBJ2-1, reads DGGITQSPKYLFRKEGQNVTLSCEQNLNHDAMYWYRQDPGQGLRLIYYSQIVNDFQKGDIAEGYSVSREKKESFPLTVTSAQKNPTAFYLCAMGTSGSRNYNEQFFGPGTRLTVL.

The CDR3 is CASSEYGVSTYNEQFF. The CDR3 DNA follows: TGCGCCAGCAGCGAATACGGGGTAAGCACCTACAATGAGCAGTTCTTC. This chain connects TRBV10-2 to TRBJ2-1; tentative D call: TRBD2 (5 bases). Deletions cut 6 bases from V and 2 bases from J, with 17 bases between. The CDR3 totals 16 residues. Germline values: CDR1 WSHSY, CDR2 SAAADI.

The chain couples TRBV18 to TRBJ2-7; 10 nucleotides align to TRBD1. Unmatched junction bases numbered 11, after V lost 3 bases and J lost 0 bases. This CDR3 region has 18 residues. The V gene's germline CDR1 is KGHSH and CDR2 LQKENI. The CDR3, as DNA: TGTGCCAGCTCACCGTCGACAGGGGGCCCAATTAGCTCCTACGAGCAGTACTTC. Protein: CASSPSTGGPISSYEQYF.

The chain combines TRBV29-1 with TRBJ2-1; 11 nucleotides align to TRBD2. V dropped 5 bases and J dropped 7; count of bases not matched to a gene: 10. Germline V CDR1 and CDR2: SQVTM, ANQGSEA. The CDR3 contains 15 residues. This CDR3 is CSVPLAASGRNEQFF. Here the CDR3 DNA reads TGCAGCGTTCCCCTCGCGGCTAGCGGGAGGAATGAGCAGTTCTTC.

This clone is medium-sized within its sample. The genes are TRBV15 and TRBJ2-1, with a weak D call TRBD2 (6 bases). This CDR3 has 16 amino acids. V dropped 0 bases and J dropped 4 bases, with 13 bases sitting between them. Looked up from germline, CDR1 is LNHNV and CDR2 is YYDKDF (reference sequence). The CDR3 bases are TGTGCCACCAGCAGAGAAGCGGACTATTTTTACAATGAGCAGTTCTTC. Translating gives CATSREADYFYNEQFF.

V is TRBV4-1 and J is TRBJ2-1; the match to TRBD2 covers 7 bases. The germline CDR1 and CDR2 sequences are MGHRA and YSYEKL. The CDR3 has 17 residues. J gave up 3 bases and V 3 bases, and 11 bases lay outside the gene matches. The CDR3 nucleotides read TGCGCCAGCAGCCAGGACTGGAGGAGCGGGGTCTACAATGAGCAGTTCTTC. Protein sequence: CASSQDWRSGVYNEQFF.

This clone was counted once. This chain joins TRBV4-3 and TRBJ2-5, with 13 bases fitting TRBD2. The tail of the sequence fits TRBJ2-7 better, so the J call may be wrong. CDR3 length equals 19 residues. Germline V gene sequence: CDR1 LGHNA, CDR2 YSLEER. Here the CDR3 DNA reads TGCGCCAGCAGCCAAGCCCGCGGGACTAGCGGGGCCGCTTTTTACGAGCAGTACTTC. This gives the protein CASSQARGTSGAAFYEQYF.

This clone was detected a few times. V gene TRBV7-6 combines with J gene TRBJ1-5; no reliable D call. This CDR3 has 12 residues. Germline lookup yields CDR1 SGHVS and CDR2 FNYEAQ. V lost 2 bases to trimming and J lost 7 bases, with 6 bases between them. CDR3 sequence: CASSLWRQPQHF. CDR3 DNA: TGTGCCAGCAGCTTATGGAGGCAGCCCCAGCATTTT.

This clone was observed a single time. The V and J genes are TRBV7-6 and TRBJ2-1; 10 bases line up with TRBD2. The junction had 8 bases not matched to a gene; V was cut back by 0 bases and J by 6 bases. There are 17 residues in the CDR3. Germline V gene data show CDR1 as SGHVS and CDR2 as FNYEAQ. In DNA, the CDR3 is TGTGCCAGCAGCTTAGCAGGCGGGCTAGCGGGAGTCAATGAGCAGTTCTTC. Amino acids: CASSLAGGLAGVNEQFF.

CDR3 loop: CASSQEAGPNYEQYF. The CDR3 nucleotides are TGCGCCAGCAGCCAAGAAGCGGGACCCAACTACGAGCAGTACTTC. The chain carries TRBV4-3 and TRBJ2-7; 7 nucleotides match TRBD2. With 0 bases clipped from V and 3 bases from J, the junction kept 5 bases outside the gene matches. The CDR3 has 15 amino acids. The germline gives CDR1 LGHNA, CDR2 YSLEER.

The chain has TRBV7-2 and TRBJ2-1, with TRBD1 identical over 9 bases. The CDR3 runs to 14 residues. Germline V CDR1 and CDR2: SGHTA, FQGNSA. Unmatched junction bases numbered 1, after V lost 3 bases and J lost 4 bases. The CDR3 sequence: CASSLDRGYNEQFF. As DNA, the CDR3 is TGTGCCAGCAGCTTGGACAGGGGTTACAATGAGCAGTTCTTC. Drawing the rest from reference TRBV7-2 and TRBJ2-1, the complete variable domain is GAGVSQSPSNKVTEKGKDVELRCDPISGHTALYWYRQSLGQGLEFLIYFQGNSAPDKSGLPSDRFSAERTGGSVSTLTIQRTQQEDSAVYLCASSLDRGYNEQFFGPGTRLTVL.

The chain uses TRBV27 and TRBJ2-5; D perhaps matches TRBD2 (6 bases). Trimming took off 9 bases at V and 1 base at J, with 9 bases between the two ends. The CDR3 is 12 amino acids. The V gene's germline CDR1 is MNHEY and CDR2 SMNVEV (reference sequence). CDR3 in amino acids: CARCGTQETQYF. Written as DNA, the CDR3 is TGTGCCAGGTGCGGGACCCAAGAGACCCAGTACTTC.

The rearrangement joins TRBV5-1 to TRBJ2-3; D not resolved. The length of the CDR3 is 13 residues. Germline-derived CDR1 and CDR2 are SGHRS and YFSETQ. V lost 3 bases to trimming and J lost 0 bases, with 5 bases between them. CDR3 nucleotide sequence: TGCGCCAGCAGCTGGAGTAGCACAGATACGCAGTATTTT. It encodes CASSWSSTDTQYF.

The rearrangement links TRBV10-1 to TRBJ1-5; 8 bases are shared with TRBD1. Trimming cost V 5 bases and J 1 base; bases outside gene matches: 13. The CDR3 has 18 residues. Germline lookup yields CDR1 WNHNN and CDR2 SYGVQD (reference sequence). CDR3 nucleotide sequence: TGCGCCAGCAGTCTACGGACAGGGATCTTCAGCAGCAATCAGCCCCAGCATTTT. Its protein is CASSLRTGIFSSNQPQHF.

The chain uses TRBV6-5 and TRBJ1-1, with a tentative D call TRBD1 (6 bases). V was shortened by 5 bases and J by 0 bases, with 10 bases between the two germline ends. The length of the CDR3 is 14 residues. Germline V gene lookup returns CDR1 MNHEY and CDR2 SVGAGI. Here the CDR3 reads CASSRTAMNTEAFF. In nucleotides, the CDR3 is TGTGCCAGCAGTCGGACAGCTATGAACACTGAAGCTTTCTTT.

This chain connects TRBV6-5 to TRBJ2-1; 11 bases are a match to TRBD1. Germline V lookup: CDR1 MNHEY, CDR2 SVGAGI. The CDR3 has 14 amino acids. Unmatched junction bases numbered 5, after V lost 4 bases and J lost 9 bases. The CDR3 DNA follows: TGTGCCAGCAGTTCCCCGGGACAGGGGGGTGAGCAGTTCTTC. This sequence encodes CASSSPGQGGEQFF.